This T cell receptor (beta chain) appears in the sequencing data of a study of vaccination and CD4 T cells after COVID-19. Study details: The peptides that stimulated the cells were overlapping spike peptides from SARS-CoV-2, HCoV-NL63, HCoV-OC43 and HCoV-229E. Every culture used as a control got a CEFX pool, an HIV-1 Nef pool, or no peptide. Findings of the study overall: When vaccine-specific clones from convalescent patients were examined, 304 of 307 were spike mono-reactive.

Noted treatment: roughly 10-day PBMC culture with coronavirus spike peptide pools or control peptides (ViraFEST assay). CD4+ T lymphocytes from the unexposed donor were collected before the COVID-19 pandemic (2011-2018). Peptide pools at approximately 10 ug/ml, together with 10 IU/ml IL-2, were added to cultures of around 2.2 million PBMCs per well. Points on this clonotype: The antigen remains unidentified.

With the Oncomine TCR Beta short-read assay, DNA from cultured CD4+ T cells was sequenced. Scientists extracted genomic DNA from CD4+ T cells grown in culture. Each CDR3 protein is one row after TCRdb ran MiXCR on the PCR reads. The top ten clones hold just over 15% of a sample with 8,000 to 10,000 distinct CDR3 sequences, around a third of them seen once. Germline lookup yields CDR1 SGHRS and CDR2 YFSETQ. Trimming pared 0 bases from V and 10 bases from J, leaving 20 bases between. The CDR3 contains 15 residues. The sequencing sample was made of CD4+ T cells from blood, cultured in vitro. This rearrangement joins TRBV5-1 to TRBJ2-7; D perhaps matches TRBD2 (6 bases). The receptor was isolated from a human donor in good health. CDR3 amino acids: CASSLVIGGTEAQYF. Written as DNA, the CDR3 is TGCGCCAGCAGCTTGGTAATCGGCGGGACTGAGGCTCAGTACTTC.